This TCR beta chain was obtained from a study of T cell responses to AZD1222 COVID-19 vaccine. Looked up from germline, CDR1 is SGHKS and CDR2 is YYEKEE (reference sequence). The CDR3 extends over 17 amino acids. V was trimmed by 4 bases and J by 3 bases, leaving 19 bases between them. Clones were read by immunoSEQ multiplex PCR, and TCRdb kept only the in-frame ones, dropping some. Of about 120,000 clones in the sample, roughly 85% are singletons; the top ten hold 3.9%. This TCR came from an adult in good health. The rearrangement links TRBV5-5 to TRBJ2-2; D is uncertain. The input for sequencing was peripheral blood, taken on day 0 of MenACWY control vaccination. The CDR3 DNA is TGTGCCAGCAGCCCTCTCTGGCAGACTGCTTACACCGGGGAGCTGTTTTTT. It translates to CASSPLWQTAYTGELFF.